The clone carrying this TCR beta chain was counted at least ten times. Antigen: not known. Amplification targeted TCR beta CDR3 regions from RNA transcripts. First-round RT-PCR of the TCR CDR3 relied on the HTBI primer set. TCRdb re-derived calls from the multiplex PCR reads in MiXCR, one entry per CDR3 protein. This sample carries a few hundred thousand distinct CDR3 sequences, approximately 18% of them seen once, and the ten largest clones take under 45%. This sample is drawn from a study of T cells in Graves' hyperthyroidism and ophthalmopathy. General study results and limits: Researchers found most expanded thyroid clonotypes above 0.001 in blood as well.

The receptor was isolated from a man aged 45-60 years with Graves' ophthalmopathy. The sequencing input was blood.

The CDR3 sequence is CASSLWTSGRANTGELFF. Here the CDR3 DNA reads TGCGCCAGCAGCCTCTGGACTAGCGGGAGGGCGAACACCGGGGAGCTGTTTTTT. This sequence joins TRBV5-1 and TRBJ2-2; 15 bases map to TRBD2. V was pared by 4 bases and J by 0 bases, with 4 bases of the junction left unmatched. This CDR3 has 18 residues. The germline CDR1 and CDR2 sequences are SGHRS and YFSETQ.